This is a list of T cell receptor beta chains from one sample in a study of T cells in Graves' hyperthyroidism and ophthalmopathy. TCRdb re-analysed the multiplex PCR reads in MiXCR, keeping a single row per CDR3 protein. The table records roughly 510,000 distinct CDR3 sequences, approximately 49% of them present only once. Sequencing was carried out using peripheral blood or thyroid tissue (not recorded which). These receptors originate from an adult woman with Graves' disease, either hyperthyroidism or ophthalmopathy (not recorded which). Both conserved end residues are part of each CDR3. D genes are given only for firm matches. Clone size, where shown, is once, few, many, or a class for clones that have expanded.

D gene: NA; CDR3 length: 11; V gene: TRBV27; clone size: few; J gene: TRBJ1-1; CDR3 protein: CASRNRGEAFF; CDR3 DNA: TGTGCCAGCCGAAATCGCGGGGAAGCTTTCTTT
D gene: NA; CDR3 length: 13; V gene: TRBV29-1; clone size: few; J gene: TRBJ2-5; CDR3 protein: CSVLRQAQETQYF; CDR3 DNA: TGCAGCGTTCTCAGACAGGCACAAGAGACCCAGTACTTC
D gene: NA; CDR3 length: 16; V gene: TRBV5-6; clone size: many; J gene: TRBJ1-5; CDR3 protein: CASSLGGFGVNQPQHF; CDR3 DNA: TGTGCCAGCAGCTTGGGGGGCTTCGGCGTCAATCAGCCCCAGCATTTT
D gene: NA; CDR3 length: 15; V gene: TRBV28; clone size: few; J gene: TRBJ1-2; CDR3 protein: CASSYRQTTRGGYTF; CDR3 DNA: TGTGCCAGCAGTTACAGACAGACCACCCGGGGTGGCTACACCTTC
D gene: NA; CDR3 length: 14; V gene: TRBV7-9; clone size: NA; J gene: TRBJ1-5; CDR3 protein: CASSLEGGDQPQHF; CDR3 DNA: TGTGCCAGCAGCTTAGAAGGGGGGGACCAGCCCCAGCATTTT
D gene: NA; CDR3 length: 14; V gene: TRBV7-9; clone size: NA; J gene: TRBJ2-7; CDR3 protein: CASSDVRSTGELYF; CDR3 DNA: TGTGCCAGCAGCGATGTCCGGAGCACCGGGGAGCTGTACTTC
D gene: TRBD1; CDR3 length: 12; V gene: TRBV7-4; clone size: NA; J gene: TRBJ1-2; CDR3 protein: CASRAGTAGYTF; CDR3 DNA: TGTGCCAGCAGGGCCGGGACAGCGGGCTACACCTTC
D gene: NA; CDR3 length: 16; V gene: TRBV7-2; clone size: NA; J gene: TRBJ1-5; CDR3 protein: CASSLAGPTVNQPQHF; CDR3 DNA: TGTGCCAGCAGCTTGGCGGGGCCGACAGTCAATCAGCCCCAGCATTTT
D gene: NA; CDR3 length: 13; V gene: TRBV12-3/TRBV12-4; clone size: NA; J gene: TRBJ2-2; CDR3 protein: CASSSRASGELFF; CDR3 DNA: TGTGCCAGCAGCTCTAGGGCCTCCGGGGAGCTGTTTTTT
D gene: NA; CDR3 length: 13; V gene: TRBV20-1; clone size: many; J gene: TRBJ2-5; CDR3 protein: CSARDPTTDTQYF; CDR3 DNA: TGCAGTGCTAGAGATCCAACGACAGACACCCAGTACTTC
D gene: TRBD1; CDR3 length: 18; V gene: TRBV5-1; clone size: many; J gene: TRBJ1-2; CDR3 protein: CASSYSGTGGLGDYGYTF; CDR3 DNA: TGCGCCAGCAGCTACTCCGGGACAGGGGGCTTAGGGGACTATGGCTACACCTTC
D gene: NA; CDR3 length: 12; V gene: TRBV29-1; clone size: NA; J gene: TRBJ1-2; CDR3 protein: CSVESGDDGYTF; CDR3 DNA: TGCAGCGTTGAGTCCGGGGACGATGGCTACACCTTC
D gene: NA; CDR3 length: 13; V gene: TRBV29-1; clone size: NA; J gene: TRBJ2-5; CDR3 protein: CSVDPASQETQYF; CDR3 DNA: TGCAGCGTTGACCCAGCATCCCAAGAGACCCAGTACTTC